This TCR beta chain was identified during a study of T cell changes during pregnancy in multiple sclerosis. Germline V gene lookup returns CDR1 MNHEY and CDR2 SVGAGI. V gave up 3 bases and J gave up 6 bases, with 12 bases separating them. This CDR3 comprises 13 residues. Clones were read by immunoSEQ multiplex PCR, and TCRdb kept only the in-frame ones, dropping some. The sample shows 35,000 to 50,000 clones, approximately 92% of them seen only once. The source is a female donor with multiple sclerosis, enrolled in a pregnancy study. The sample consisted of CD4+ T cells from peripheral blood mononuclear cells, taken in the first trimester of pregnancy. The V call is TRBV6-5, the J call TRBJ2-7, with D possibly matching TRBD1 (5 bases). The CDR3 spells CASSYQGRGEQYF. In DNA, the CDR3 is TGTGCCAGCAGTTATCAGGGTCGTGGCGAGCAGTACTTC.